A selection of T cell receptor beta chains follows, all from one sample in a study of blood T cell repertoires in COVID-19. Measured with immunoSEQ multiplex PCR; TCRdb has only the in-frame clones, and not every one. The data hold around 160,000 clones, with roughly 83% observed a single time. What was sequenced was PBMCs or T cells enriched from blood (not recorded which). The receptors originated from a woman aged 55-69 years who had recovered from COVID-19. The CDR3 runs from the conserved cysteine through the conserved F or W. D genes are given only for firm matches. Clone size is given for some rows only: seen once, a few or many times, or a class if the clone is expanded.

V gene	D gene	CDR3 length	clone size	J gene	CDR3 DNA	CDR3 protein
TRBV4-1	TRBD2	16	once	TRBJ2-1	TGCGCCAGCAGCCAAGCTACTAGCGTACCCTACAATGAGCAGTTCTTC	CASSQATSVPYNEQFF
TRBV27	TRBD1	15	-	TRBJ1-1	TGTGCCAGCAGGCAGACAGGGATCGGAAACACTGAAGCTTTCTTT	CASRQTGIGNTEAFF
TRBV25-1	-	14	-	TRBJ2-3	TGTGCCAGCAGTGAAGAGACATACACAGATACGCAGTATTTT	CASSEETYTDTQYF
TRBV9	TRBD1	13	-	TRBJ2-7	TGTGCCAGCAGTGGGGACAGGGAAACTGAGCAGTACTTC	CASSGDRETEQYF
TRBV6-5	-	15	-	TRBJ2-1	TGTGCCAGCAGTCAACGTGAGAGCGGATTCAATGAGCAGTTCTTC	CASSQRESGFNEQFF
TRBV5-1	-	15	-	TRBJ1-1	TGCGCCAGCAGCTTGAGCGTTTCCTCGAACACTGAAGCTTTCTTT	CASSLSVSSNTEAFF
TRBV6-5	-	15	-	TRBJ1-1	TGTGCCAGCAACCCGAGCAGGGTTACGAACACTGAAGCTTTCTTT	CASNPSRVTNTEAFF
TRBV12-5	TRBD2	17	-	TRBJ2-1	TGTGCTAGCCCCTCCCCGGGACTAGCGGGGGGTACGAATGAGCAGTTCTTC	CASPSPGLAGGTNEQFF
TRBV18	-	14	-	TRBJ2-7	TGTGCCAGCTCACCCCCGGTAGTTCACTACGAGCAGTACTTC	CASSPPVVHYEQYF
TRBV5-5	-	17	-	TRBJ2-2	TGTGCCAGCAGCTTGGCGAGTACAGGGAGGAACACCGGGGAGCTGTTTTTT	CASSLASTGRNTGELFF
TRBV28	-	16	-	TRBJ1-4	TGTGCCAGCAGTTTCCGGCGGGGGCGCGGAAGGGAAAAACTGTTTTTT	CASSFRRGRGREKLFF
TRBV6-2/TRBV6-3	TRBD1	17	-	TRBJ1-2	TGTGCCAGCAGTTACTCACTGGGGTGGGACAGTAACTATGGCTACACCTTC	CASSYSLGWDSNYGYTF
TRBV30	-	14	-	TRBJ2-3	TGTGCCTGGAGTTCGGGGATCAGAACAGATACGCAGTATTTT	CAWSSGIRTDTQYF
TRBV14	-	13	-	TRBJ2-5	TGTGCCAGCAGCACCCTAGCACAAGAGACCCAGTACTTC	CASSTLAQETQYF